The present T cell receptor (beta chain) was sequenced within a study of T-cell reconstitution after alpha-beta-depleted transplantation in children. To note about this clonotype: What it recognizes is unknown.

General study results and limits: As was reported, about two months after transplant, alpha-beta T cells came from several hundred expanded graft clones. Some patients owed their high day-60 TCRbeta diversity to surviving recipient T cells and thymic progenitors. From newly produced T cells came most of the T-cell counts and diversity one year after transplant.

Unique molecular identifiers were used in preparing the TCRbeta library. TCRdb re-called the PCR reads with MiXCR, one entry per CDR3 protein. The sample has a few hundred thousand distinct CDR3 sequences, about 17% seen once; the top ten hold under 30%. This CDR3 has 13 residues. Trimming removed 4 bases at V and 9 bases at J, with 17 bases between. CDR1 is SGHNT, CDR2 YYREEE, per germline (reference sequence). This sample comprised PBMCs, mostly from graft donor cells, obtained 360 days after TCRalphabeta/CD19-depleted stem cell transplant. The chain has TRBV5-4 and TRBJ2-7; D unresolved. The receptor's source is a boy under two years old who had a stem cell transplant for Wiskott-Aldrich syndrome, so the T cells may come from the graft donor. Here the CDR3 DNA reads TGTGCCAGCAGCCGTGACCCAAGAGTGACGCAGTACTTC. Translation: CASSRDPRVTQYF. The full variable domain, with the rest looked up from reference TRBV5-4 and TRBJ2-7, is ETGVTQSPTHLIKTRGQQVTLRCSSQSGHNTVSWYQQALGQGPQFIFQYYREEENGRGNFPPRFSGLQFPNYSSELNVNALELDDSALYLCASSRDPRVTQYFGPGTRLTVT.